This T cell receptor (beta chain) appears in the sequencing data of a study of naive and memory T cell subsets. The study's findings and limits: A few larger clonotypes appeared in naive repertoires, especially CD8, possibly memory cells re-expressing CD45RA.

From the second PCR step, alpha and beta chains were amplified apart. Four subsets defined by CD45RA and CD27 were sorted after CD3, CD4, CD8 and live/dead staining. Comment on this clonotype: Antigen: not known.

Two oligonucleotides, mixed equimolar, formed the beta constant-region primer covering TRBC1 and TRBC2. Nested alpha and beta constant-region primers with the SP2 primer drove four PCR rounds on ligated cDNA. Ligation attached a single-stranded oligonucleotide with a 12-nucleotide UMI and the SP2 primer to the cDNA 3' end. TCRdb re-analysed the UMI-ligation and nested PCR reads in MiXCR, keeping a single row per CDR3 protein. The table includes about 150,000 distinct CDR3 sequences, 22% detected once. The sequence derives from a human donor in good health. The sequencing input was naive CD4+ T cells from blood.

For the CDR3, the DNA is TGTGCCAGCAGCTCCGTGAACTCCTACGAGCAGTACTTC. Residues: CASSSVNSYEQYF. The chain couples TRBV3-1 to TRBJ2-7; no clear D gene. This CDR3 has 13 residues. Per the germline V gene, CDR1 is LGHDT and CDR2 is YNNKEL (reference sequence). V was clipped by 5 bases and J by 0 bases, with 8 bases between them.